The 15 T cell receptor beta chains below all came from one sample that was sequenced in a study of cytomegalovirus exposure and HLA in healthy donors. Primers included in the PCR were 60 Vbeta and 13 Jbeta primers. Measured with immunoSEQ multiplex PCR; TCRdb has only the in-frame clones, and not every one. Of about 160,000 clones listed, approximately 78% were seen once; the top ten hold 7%. The sequencing sample was made of PBMCs. The origin of the receptors is a woman in her 30s in good health and CMV-seropositive.

The chain carries TRBV19 and TRBJ1-1, with D tentatively TRBD1 (5 bases). V lost 3 bases, J lost 8 bases, and 13 bases lay in between. Germline V CDR1 and CDR2: LNHDA, SQIVND (reference sequence). The CDR3 consists of 13 residues. Written as DNA, the CDR3 is TGTGCCAGTAGTATCGCCAGGGCGAGGGAAGCTTTCTTT. Its protein is CASSIARAREAFF.

The V gene is TRBV6-5, the J gene TRBJ1-4; D is uncertain. Germline V gene sequence: CDR1 MNHEY, CDR2 SVGAGI. Trimming stripped 6 bases from V and 2 bases from J, with 10 bases between. The CDR3 covers 14 residues. The CDR3 is CASSSSRTNEKLFF. The CDR3 coding sequence is TGTGCCAGCAGCAGCTCGCGGACTAATGAAAAACTGTTTTTT.

This sequence joins TRBV10-3 and TRBJ2-5, with 9 bases fitting TRBD1. Germline values: CDR1 ENHRY, CDR2 SYGVKD. J gave up 2 bases and V 6 bases, and 1 base lay outside the gene matches. The CDR3 sequence is 13 residues long. The CDR3 protein is CAIRTGGQETQYF. CDR3 DNA sequence: TGTGCCATCAGGACAGGGGGGCAAGAGACCCAGTACTTC.

This clone turned up a few times. DNA for the CDR3: TGTGCCAGTAGTAGACAGAGCTTCACCGGGGAGCTGTTTTTT. It is translated as CASSRQSFTGELFF. The chain uses TRBV19 and TRBJ2-2; D is possibly TRBD1 (5 bases). The CDR3 runs to 14 residues. With 4 bases removed from V and 4 bases from J, the gap between germline ends came to 10 bases. CDR1 and CDR2 (germline): LNHDA, SQIVND (reference sequence).

Only a few counts were recorded for this clone. V usage is TRBV25-1 and J usage is TRBJ1-4; 10 bases line up with TRBD1. The germline CDR1 and CDR2 sequences are MGHDK and SYGVNS. V was clipped by 1 base and J by 8 bases; unmatched bases: 4. This CDR3 contains 15 residues. CDR3: CASSESRDRGEKLFF. CDR3 bases: TGTGCCAGCAGTGAATCACGGGACAGGGGAGAAAAACTGTTTTTT.

This chain uses TRBV4-3 with TRBJ2-7, with 9 bases lining up with TRBD1. The CDR3 runs to 13 residues. V gave up 3 bases and J gave up 6 bases; unmatched junction bases: 3. CDR1 is LGHNA and CDR2 is YSLEER in the germline V gene. CDR3 DNA: TGCGCCAGCAGCCAGAACAGGGGGCGCGAGCAGTACTTC. This sequence encodes CASSQNRGREQYF.

This clone was counted only a few times. The chain combines TRBV6-6 with TRBJ1-1, with a weak D call TRBD1 (6 bases). CDR1 and CDR2 (germline): MNHNY, SVGAGI (reference sequence). The ends were cut back, 9 bases at V and 4 bases at J, with 18 bases in the middle. This CDR3 comprises 14 residues. CDR3 region: CASKGGVGITEAFF. Here the CDR3 DNA reads TGTGCCAGTAAAGGGGGGGTTGGGATCACTGAAGCTTTCTTT.

The chain couples TRBV5-4 to TRBJ2-1, with 8 bases identical to TRBD1. CDR1 SGHNT and CDR2 YYREEE come from the germline V gene (reference sequence). V shed 4 bases and J 4 bases; nucleotides not matched to a gene: 7. The CDR3 length is 15 residues. CDR3 coding DNA: TGTGCCAGCAGCCAGGGGACAGGCGGTTACAATGAGCAGTTCTTC. Protein sequence: CASSQGTGGYNEQFF.

The V gene is TRBV6-6, the J gene TRBJ1-1; D call uncertain. The germline V gene has CDR1 MNHNY and CDR2 SVGAGI (reference sequence). Trimming cost V 2 bases and J 1 base, with 11 bases left between them. This CDR3 contains 15 residues. The CDR3 sequence is CASSYPLAGNTEAFF. CDR3 bases: TGTGCCAGCAGTTACCCTCTGGCAGGGAACACTGAAGCTTTCTTT.

This chain links TRBV9 with TRBJ2-3; TRBD2 is a possible D gene (6 bases). The V and J ends lost 3 bases and 5 bases respectively, with 13 bases between them. CDR1 is SGDLS and CDR2 is YYNGEE in the germline V gene. The CDR3 is made up of 14 amino acids. CDR3 amino acids: CASSAGGFRDTQYF. The CDR3 nucleotides read TGTGCCAGCAGCGCCGGAGGGTTTAGAGATACGCAGTATTTT.

This chain links TRBV29-1 with TRBJ1-1, with D perhaps matching TRBD1 (5 bases). The CDR3 loop spans 13 amino acids. CDR1 and CDR2 from the germline V gene are SQVTM and ANQGSEA. The germline V and J ends were trimmed by 0 bases and 1 base, with 6 bases remaining between them. The CDR3 loop reads CSVEDQGNTEAFF. In DNA, the CDR3 is TGCAGCGTTGAAGATCAGGGGAACACTGAAGCTTTCTTT.

The V call is TRBV7-2, the J call TRBJ1-4, with no clear D. The germline V gene has CDR1 SGHTA and CDR2 FQGNSA. CDR3 length equals 16 residues. V was pared by 2 bases and J by 2 bases, with 12 bases between. DNA of the CDR3: TGTGCCAGCAGCTTACAGAGGTCGGCGACTAATGAAAAACTGTTTTTT. Translating gives CASSLQRSATNEKLFF.

The V call is TRBV2, the J call TRBJ1-1; D remains unclear. The CDR3 runs to 10 residues. The V gene's germline CDR1 is SNHLY and CDR2 FYNNEI. V lost 3 bases and J lost 9, with 5 bases in between. Here the CDR3 reads CASSDLKAFF. CDR3 nucleotide sequence: TGTGCCAGCAGTGATCTTAAAGCTTTCTTT.

The genes are TRBV6-5 and TRBJ2-7, with D possibly matching TRBD2 (6 bases). Germline V gene sequence: CDR1 MNHEY, CDR2 SVGAGI. This CDR3 comprises 13 residues. V gave up 6 bases and J gave up 3 bases, with 12 bases separating them. CDR3 amino acids: CASRIGSDYEQYF. The DNA of the CDR3 is TGTGCCAGCAGGATCGGGAGTGACTACGAGCAGTACTTC.

The chain combines TRBV7-9 with TRBJ1-2; D gene unclear. This CDR3 comprises 13 residues. The ends were cut back, 5 bases at V and 1 base at J, with 8 bases in the middle. Per germline, CDR1 SEHNR and CDR2 FQNEAQ (reference sequence). CDR3: CASSITVNYGYTF. CDR3 sequence (DNA): TGTGCCAGCAGCATTACAGTTAACTATGGCTACACCTTC.